The 10 T cell receptor beta chains listed next were all sequenced from one sample in a study of cytomegalovirus exposure and HLA in healthy donors. Clones were read by immunoSEQ multiplex PCR, and TCRdb kept only the in-frame ones, dropping some. The sample has over 100,000 clones, about 95% seen once. Specimen: PBMCs. The receptors here all came from a young woman in good health and CMV-seronegative.

The CDR3 loop reads CASSAQSSNYGYTF. The CDR3 DNA follows: TGTGCCAGCAGCGCACAGAGTTCTAACTATGGCTACACCTTC. This chain connects TRBV11-3 to TRBJ1-2; D unresolved. This CDR3 has 14 amino acids. Per the germline V gene, CDR1 is SGHNT and CDR2 is YENEEA. V shed 5 bases and J shed 0 bases, with 10 bases lying between them.

V usage is TRBV30 and J usage is TRBJ1-2; no reliable D call. V lost 0 bases to trimming and J lost 6 bases, with 11 bases between them. CDR3 length: 13 amino acids. Germline V gene lookup returns CDR1 GTSNPN and CDR2 SVGIG (reference sequence). The chain's CDR3 is CAWSVNLGDGYTF. In nucleotides, the CDR3 is TGTGCCTGGAGTGTAAATTTGGGCGATGGCTACACCTTC. The full variable domain, its missing parts supplied by reference TRBV30 and TRBJ1-2, is SQTIHQWPATLVQPVGSPLSLECTVEGTSNPNLYWYRQAAGRGLQLLFYSVGIGQISSEVPQNLSASRPQDRQFILSSKKLLLSDSGFYLCAWSVNLGDGYTFGSGTRLTVV.

This chain links TRBV18 with TRBJ2-1; 7 nucleotides align to TRBD2. The CDR3 totals 17 residues. With 1 base clipped from V and 0 bases from J, the junction kept 6 bases outside the gene matches. Germline values: CDR1 KGHSH, CDR2 LQKENI. CDR3: CASSPLLGGASYNEQFF. The CDR3 DNA reads as TGTGCCAGCTCACCACTGTTGGGAGGGGCCTCCTACAATGAGCAGTTCTTC. Combining the CDR3 with reference TRBV18 and TRBJ2-1 gives the whole variable domain NAGVMQNPRHLVRRRGQEARLRCSPMKGHSHVYWYRQLPEEGLKFMVYLQKENIIDESGMPKERFSAEFPKEGPSILRIQQVVRGDSAAYFCASSPLLGGASYNEQFFGPGTRLTVL.

The chain combines TRBV5-1 with TRBJ2-7; perhaps TRBD2 as D (6 bases). The CDR3 covers 14 residues. V was trimmed by 4 bases and J by 0 bases, leaving 11 bases between them. CDR1 and CDR2 (germline): SGHRS, YFSETQ. CDR3 DNA sequence: TGCGCCAGCAGCGGGACTGTTAGCTCCTACGAGCAGTACTTC. Its protein is CASSGTVSSYEQYF.

The count of this clone is one. The V gene is TRBV9, the J gene TRBJ2-2; tentatively, D is TRBD1 (7 bases). The germline V gene has CDR1 SGDLS and CDR2 YYNGEE. The V and J ends lost 1 base and 3 bases respectively, with 13 bases between them. CDR3 size: 16 residues. The CDR3 sequence is CASSVNRGGDTGELFF. CDR3 coding DNA: TGTGCCAGCAGCGTAAACAGGGGAGGAGACACCGGGGAGCTGTTTTTT. The full variable domain, completed using reference TRBV9 and TRBJ2-2, is DSGVTQTPKHLITATGQRVTLRCSPRSGDLSVYWYQQSLDQGLQFLIQYYNGEERAKGNILERFSAQQFPDLHSELNLSSLELGDSALYFCASSVNRGGDTGELFFGEGSRLTVL.

About this clone: The junction departs from germline at one end; a sequencing error may be responsible. This sequence joins TRBV13 and TRBJ2-7; D is ambiguous. CDR1 and CDR2 from the germline V gene are PRHDT and FYEKMQ (reference sequence). The CDR3 extends over 12 amino acids. The CDR3 here is CASSTQLTTLVF. In DNA form, the CDR3 reads TGTGCCAGCAGCACCCAACTCACCACTCTGGTCTTC.

This chain connects TRBV27 to TRBJ1-5, with D unclear. The ends were cut back, 7 bases at V and 7 bases at J, with 14 bases in the middle. Germline V gene lookup returns CDR1 MNHEY and CDR2 SMNVEV (reference sequence). The CDR3 spans 13 residues. CDR3 coding DNA: TGTGCCAGCATCGACGGGGAGACCCAGCCCCAGCATTTT. Encoded protein: CASIDGETQPQHF.

The chain is built from TRBV18 and TRBJ2-2; 8 bases agree with TRBD2. CDR1 KGHSH and CDR2 LQKENI come from the germline V gene. The CDR3 totals 16 residues. V lost 4 bases and J lost 1; bases outside the gene matches: 5. The CDR3 DNA follows: TGTGCCAGCTCACAGAGCAGCGGGGGGAACACCGGGGAGCTGTTTTTT. Its translation: CASSQSSGGNTGELFF.

The chain combines TRBV29-1 with TRBJ1-4, with D possibly being TRBD1 (5 bases). The V gene lost 4 bases and the J gene lost 8 bases, with 14 bases spanning the gap. Germline CDR1 is SQVTM and CDR2 is ANQGSEA. This CDR3 comprises 13 residues. The CDR3, as DNA: TGCAGCGTTGTCGTCAGGGAGGGCGAAAAACTGTTTTTT. Residues: CSVVVREGEKLFF.

V is TRBV25-1 and J is TRBJ2-3; D is possibly TRBD2 (7 bases). From germline, CDR1 is MGHDK and CDR2 SYGVNS. This CDR3 is built from 15 residues. V lost 8 bases, J lost 4 bases, and 19 bases lay in between. CDR3 in amino acids: CASRLGGGGADTQYF. The CDR3, as DNA: TGTGCCAGCCGTTTGGGCGGGGGCGGTGCAGATACGCAGTATTTT. Variable domain in full (rest from reference TRBV25-1 and TRBJ2-3): EADIYQTPRYLVIGTGKKITLECSQTMGHDKMYWYQQDPGMELHLIHYSYGVNSTEKGDLSSESTVSRIRTEHFPLTLESARPSHTSQYLCASRLGGGGADTQYFGPGTRLTVL.